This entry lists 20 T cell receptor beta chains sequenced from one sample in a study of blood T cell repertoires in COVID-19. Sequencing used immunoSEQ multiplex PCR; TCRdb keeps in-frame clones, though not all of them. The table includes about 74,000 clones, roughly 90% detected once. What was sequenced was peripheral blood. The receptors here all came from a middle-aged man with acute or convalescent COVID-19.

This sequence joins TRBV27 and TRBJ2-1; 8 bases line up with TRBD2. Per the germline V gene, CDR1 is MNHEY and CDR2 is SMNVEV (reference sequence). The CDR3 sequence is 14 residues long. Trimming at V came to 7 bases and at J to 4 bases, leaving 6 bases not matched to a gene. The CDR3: CASTLAGPYNEQFF. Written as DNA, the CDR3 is TGTGCCAGCACCTTAGCGGGACCGTACAATGAGCAGTTCTTC.

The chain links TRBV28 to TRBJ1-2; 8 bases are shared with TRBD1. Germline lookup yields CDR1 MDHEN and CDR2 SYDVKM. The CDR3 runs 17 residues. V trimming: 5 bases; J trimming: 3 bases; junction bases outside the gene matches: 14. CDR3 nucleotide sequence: TGTGCCAGCAGTATAGGGGACAGGTTGTTTCCCTACTATGGCTACACCTTC. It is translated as CASSIGDRLFPYYGYTF.

The CDR3 region is CSARDPSTQYF. DNA for the CDR3: TGCAGTGCTAGAGATCCTTCGACCCAGTACTTC. This chain links TRBV20-1 with TRBJ2-5, with D uncertain. Germline CDR1 reads DFQATT; CDR2 reads SNEGSKA (reference sequence). V lost 0 bases and J lost 7, with 6 bases in between. The CDR3 is made up of 11 amino acids.

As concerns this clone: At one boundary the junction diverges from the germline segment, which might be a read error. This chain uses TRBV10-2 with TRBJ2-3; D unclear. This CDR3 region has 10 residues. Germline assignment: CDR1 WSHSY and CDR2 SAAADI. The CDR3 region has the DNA TGCGCCAGCAGTGAGACTACGCCGTATTTT. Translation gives CASSETTPYF.

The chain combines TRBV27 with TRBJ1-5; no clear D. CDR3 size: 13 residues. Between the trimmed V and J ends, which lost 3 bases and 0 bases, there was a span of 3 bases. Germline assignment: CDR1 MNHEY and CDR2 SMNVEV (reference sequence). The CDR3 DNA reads TGTGCCAGCAGTTTTTATAGCAATCAGCCCCAGCATTTT. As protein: CASSFYSNQPQHF.

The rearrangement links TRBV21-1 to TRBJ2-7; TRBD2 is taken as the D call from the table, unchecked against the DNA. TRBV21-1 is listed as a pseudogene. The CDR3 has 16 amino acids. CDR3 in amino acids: CASSKAATGPPGEQYV. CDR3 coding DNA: TGTGCCAGCAGCAAAGCAGCCACCGGGCCCCCGGGGGAGCAGTACGTC.

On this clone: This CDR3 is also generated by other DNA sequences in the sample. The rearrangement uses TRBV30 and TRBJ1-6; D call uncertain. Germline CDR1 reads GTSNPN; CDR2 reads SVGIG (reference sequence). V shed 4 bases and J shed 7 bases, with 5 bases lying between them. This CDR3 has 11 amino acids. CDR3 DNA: TGTGCCTGGACCGTAAATTCACCCCTCCACTTT. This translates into CAWTVNSPLHF.

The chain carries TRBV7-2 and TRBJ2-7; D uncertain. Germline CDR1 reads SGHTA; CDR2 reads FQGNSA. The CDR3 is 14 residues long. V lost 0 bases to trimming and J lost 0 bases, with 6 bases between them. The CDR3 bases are TGTGCCAGCAGCTTAGCGCGTTTCTCCTACGAGCAGTACTTC. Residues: CASSLARFSYEQYF.

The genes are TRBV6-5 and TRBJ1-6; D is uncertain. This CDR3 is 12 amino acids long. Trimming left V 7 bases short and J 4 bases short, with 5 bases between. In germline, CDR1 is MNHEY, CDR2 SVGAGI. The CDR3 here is CASTNYNSPLHF. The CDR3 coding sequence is TGTGCCAGCACCAATTATAATTCACCCCTCCACTTT.

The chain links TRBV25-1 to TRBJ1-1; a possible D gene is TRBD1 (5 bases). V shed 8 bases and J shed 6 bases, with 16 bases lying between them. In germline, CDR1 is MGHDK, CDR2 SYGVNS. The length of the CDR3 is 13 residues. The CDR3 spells CASSPGGVAEAFF. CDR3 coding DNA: TGTGCCAGCTCGCCGGGGGGGGTCGCTGAAGCTTTCTTT.

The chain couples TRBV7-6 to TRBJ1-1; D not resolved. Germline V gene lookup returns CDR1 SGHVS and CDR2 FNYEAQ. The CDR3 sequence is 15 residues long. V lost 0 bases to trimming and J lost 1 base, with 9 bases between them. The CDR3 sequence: CASSLAAGRNTEAFF. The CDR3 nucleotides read TGTGCCAGCAGCTTAGCGGCGGGTAGGAACACTGAAGCTTTCTTT.

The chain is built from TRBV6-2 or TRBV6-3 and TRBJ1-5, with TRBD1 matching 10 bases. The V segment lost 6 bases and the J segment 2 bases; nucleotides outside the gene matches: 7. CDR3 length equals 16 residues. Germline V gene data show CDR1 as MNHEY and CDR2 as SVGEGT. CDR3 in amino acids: CASSPQGTGGNQPQHF. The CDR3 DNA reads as TGTGCCAGCAGCCCCCAGGGGACAGGGGGCAATCAGCCCCAGCATTTT.

The CDR3 here is CASRGSPDTQYF. CDR3 nucleotide sequence: TGTGCCAGCAGGGGGAGTCCAGATACGCAGTATTTT. V and J are TRBV7-6 and TRBJ2-3, with D maybe TRBD2 (5 bases). V lost 6 bases and J 4 bases, leaving 8 bases between the germline ends. CDR3 length: 12 residues. Germline assignment: CDR1 SGHVS and CDR2 FNYEAQ.

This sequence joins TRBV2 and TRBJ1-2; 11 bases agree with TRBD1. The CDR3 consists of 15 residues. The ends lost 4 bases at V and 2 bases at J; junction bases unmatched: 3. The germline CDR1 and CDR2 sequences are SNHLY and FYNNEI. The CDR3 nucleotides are TGTGCCAGCAGTGTCGGACAGGGGGCCAACTATGGCTACACCTTC. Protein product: CASSVGQGANYGYTF.

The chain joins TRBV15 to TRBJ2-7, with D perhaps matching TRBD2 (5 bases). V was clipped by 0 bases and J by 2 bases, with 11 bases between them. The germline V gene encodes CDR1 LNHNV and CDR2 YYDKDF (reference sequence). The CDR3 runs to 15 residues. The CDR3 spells CATSRDLSGTYEQYF. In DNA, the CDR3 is TGTGCCACCAGCAGAGATCTATCGGGGACCTACGAGCAGTACTTC.

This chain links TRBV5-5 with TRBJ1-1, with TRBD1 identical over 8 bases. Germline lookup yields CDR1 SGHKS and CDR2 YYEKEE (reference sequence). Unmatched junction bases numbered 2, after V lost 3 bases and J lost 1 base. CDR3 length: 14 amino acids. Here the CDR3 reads CASSWTGWNTEAFF. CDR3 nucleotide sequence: TGTGCCAGCAGCTGGACAGGGTGGAACACTGAAGCTTTCTTT.

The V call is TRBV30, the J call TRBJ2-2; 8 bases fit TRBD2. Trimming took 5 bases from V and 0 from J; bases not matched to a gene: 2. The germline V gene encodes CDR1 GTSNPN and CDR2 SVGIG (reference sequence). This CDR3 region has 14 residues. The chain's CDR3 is CAWRGGANTGELFF. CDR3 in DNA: TGTGCCTGGCGGGGGGGGGCGAACACCGGGGAGCTGTTTTTT.

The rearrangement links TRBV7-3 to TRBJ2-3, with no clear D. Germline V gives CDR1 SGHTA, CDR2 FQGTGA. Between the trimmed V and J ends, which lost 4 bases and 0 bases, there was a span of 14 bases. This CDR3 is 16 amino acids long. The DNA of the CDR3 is TGTGCCAGCAGCTCCCAAGGAGCCCTAAGCACAGATACGCAGTATTTT. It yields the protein CASSSQGALSTDTQYF.

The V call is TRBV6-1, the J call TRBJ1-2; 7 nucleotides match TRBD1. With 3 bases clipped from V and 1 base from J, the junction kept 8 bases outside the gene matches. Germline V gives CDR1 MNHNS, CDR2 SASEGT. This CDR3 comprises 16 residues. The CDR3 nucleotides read TGTGCCAGCAGTGATGCGAACAGGGGCCTTAACTATGGCTACACCTTC. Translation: CASSDANRGLNYGYTF.

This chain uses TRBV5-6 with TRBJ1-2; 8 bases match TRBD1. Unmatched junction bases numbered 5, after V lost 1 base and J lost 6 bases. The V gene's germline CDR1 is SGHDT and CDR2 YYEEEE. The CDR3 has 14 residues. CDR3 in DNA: TGTGCCAGCAGCTTGCTAGACAGGGGCCATGGCTACACCTTC. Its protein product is CASSLLDRGHGYTF.